Sequencing of this TCR beta chain was carried out in a study of blood T cell repertoires in COVID-19. Across the whole study: Collection of acute and convalescent COVID-19 samples took place in the United States, Italy and Spain.

The CDR3 runs 13 residues. The V end lost 3 bases, the J end lost 2 bases, and 7 bases lay between the germline ends. Germline CDR1 and CDR2: MGHRA and YSYEKL. Assay: immunoSEQ multiplex PCR; the TCRdb copy retains only in-frame clones and omits some. Of about 270,000 clones listed, 90% are singletons. The V and J genes are TRBV4-1 and TRBJ1-1, with unresolved D. Sample: PBMCs or T cells enriched from blood (not recorded which). The receptor comes from a woman younger than 45 with acute COVID-19. The CDR3 loop reads CASSQGENTEAFF. CDR3 bases: TGCGCCAGCAGCCAGGGAGAAAACACTGAAGCTTTCTTT.